This entry lists 29 T cell receptor beta chains sequenced from one sample in a study of shared clonotypes between healthy human individuals. Only in-frame clones appear in the TCRdb table, and some are missing; sequencing was by immunoSEQ multiplex PCR. The table has about 710,000 clones, 73% seen once; the top ten hold about 1.8%. Sequenced material: memory CD4+ T cells sorted from blood. Subset defined: CD45RA-negative fraction. The origin of the receptors is a young woman in good health.

V usage is TRBV6-1 and J usage is TRBJ1-1, with 10 bases aligning to TRBD1. There are 15 residues in the CDR3. Germline CDR1 MNHNS, CDR2 SASEGT. V shed 6 bases, J shed 5 bases, and the junction held 9 bases outside the gene matches. CDR3 in amino acids: CASRDRGGSRTEAFF. In nucleotides, the CDR3 is TGTGCCAGCAGGGACAGGGGGGGATCGAGGACTGAAGCTTTCTTT.

The chain combines TRBV14 with TRBJ2-2; TRBD2 aligns across 7 bases. The length of the CDR3 is 14 residues. The germline V gene has CDR1 SGHDN and CDR2 FVKESK. With V trimmed by 4 bases and J by 3 bases, 2 bases remained unmatched. CDR3 sequence (DNA): TGTGCCAGCAGCCGGCTAGCGGACACCGGGGAGCTGTTTTTT. Translation gives CASSRLADTGELFF.

V usage is TRBV5-1 and J usage is TRBJ2-3; D ambiguous. This CDR3 comprises 15 residues. The germline V gene encodes CDR1 SGHRS and CDR2 YFSETQ. V gave up 0 bases and J gave up 4 bases, with 12 bases separating them. The CDR3 nucleotides are TGCGCCAGCAGCTTGGCATTAAGTAAGGCAGATACGCAGTATTTT. This gives the protein CASSLALSKADTQYF. The whole variable domain, filled in from reference TRBV5-1 and TRBJ2-3, reads KAGVTQTPRYLIKTRGQQVTLSCSPISGHRSVSWYQQTPGQGLQFLFEYFSETQRNKGNFPGRFSGRQFSNSRSEMNVSTLELGDSALYLCASSLALSKADTQYFGPGTRLTVL.

This clone showed up just a few times. The rearrangement uses TRBV6-1 and TRBJ1-2, with D tentatively TRBD1 (5 bases). V dropped 1 base and J dropped 4 bases, with 10 bases sitting between them. Per the germline V gene, CDR1 is MNHNS and CDR2 is SASEGT. The CDR3 covers 14 residues. Here the CDR3 DNA reads TGTGCCAGCAGTGAAGGGCCAGGGACCTATGGCTACACCTTC. This gives the protein CASSEGPGTYGYTF.

CDR3 sequence: CASTRIQGVDGYTF. The CDR3 bases are TGTGCCAGCACCCGAATACAGGGTGTGGATGGCTACACCTTC. The V and J genes are TRBV6-1 and TRBJ1-2; a possible D gene is TRBD1 (6 bases). The CDR3 length is 14 residues. V was pared by 7 bases and J by 6 bases, with 18 bases between. CDR1 and CDR2 from the germline V gene are MNHNS and SASEGT.

The chain links TRBV5-6 to TRBJ2-7; the D gene could be TRBD1 or TRBD2 (6 bases each). Germline V gene lookup returns CDR1 SGHDT and CDR2 YYEEEE. The ends were cut back, 4 bases at V and 5 bases at J, with 13 bases in the middle. This CDR3 spans 13 amino acids. In DNA form, the CDR3 reads TGTGCCAGCAGCCACTTGAGGGGGGACGAGCAGTACTTC. It is translated as CASSHLRGDEQYF.

CDR3 protein: CASSMGGQQPQHF. The CDR3 DNA follows: TGTGCCAGTAGTATGGGGGGCCAGCAGCCCCAGCATTTT. The chain employs TRBV19 and TRBJ1-5; D may be TRBD1 (6 bases). There are 13 residues in the CDR3. V lost 3 bases to trimming and J lost 7 bases, with 10 bases between them. Germline CDR1 and CDR2: LNHDA and SQIVND (reference sequence). The full variable domain, completed using reference TRBV19 and TRBJ1-5, is DGGITQSPKYLFRKEGQNVTLSCEQNLNHDAMYWYRQDPGQGLRLIYYSQIVNDFQKGDIAEGYSVSREKKESFPLTVTSAQKNPTAFYLCASSMGGQQPQHFGDGTRLSIL.

The V and J genes are TRBV7-2 and TRBJ2-7; D unresolved. This CDR3 has 17 residues. Germline V CDR1 and CDR2: SGHTA, FQGNSA. Trimming left V 5 bases short and J 6 bases short, with 26 bases between. The chain's CDR3 is CASSPTGASRPGAEQYF. The CDR3 coding sequence is TGTGCCAGCAGCCCGACGGGCGCATCGCGGCCCGGTGCCGAGCAGTACTTC.

This rearrangement joins TRBV11-3 to TRBJ2-2, with D possibly matching TRBD1 (6 bases). Trimming pared 4 bases from V and 8 bases from J, leaving 14 bases between. The germline gives CDR1 SGHNT, CDR2 YENEEA. The CDR3 extends over 14 amino acids. CDR3 sequence reads: CASSSKTGFGELFF. The CDR3 DNA reads as TGTGCCAGCAGCTCAAAAACAGGGTTTGGGGAGCTGTTTTTT.

This chain joins TRBV2 and TRBJ2-1; TRBD2 matches at 11 bases. CDR1 SNHLY and CDR2 FYNNEI come from the germline V gene. This CDR3 spans 16 amino acids. The V segment lost 8 bases and the J segment 7 bases; nucleotides outside the gene matches: 13. The CDR3 sequence: CASLGRLAGLGNEQFF. The DNA for the CDR3 is TGTGCCAGCCTCGGAAGACTAGCGGGGTTGGGGAATGAGCAGTTCTTC.

This clone was counted a few times. This CDR3 is also generated by other DNA sequences in the sample. The rearrangement joins TRBV5-1 to TRBJ2-1; the D is unclear. V dropped 2 bases and J dropped 1 base, with 1 base sitting between them. The germline gives CDR1 SGHRS, CDR2 YFSETQ. The CDR3 contains 12 residues. CDR3 coding DNA: TGCGCCAGCAGCTTATCCTACAATGAGCAGTTCTTC. It is translated as CASSLSYNEQFF.

CDR3 sequence (DNA): TGCGCCAGCAGCCAAGGCATGGTGGTGCCCTACGAGCAGTACTTC. It encodes CASSQGMVVPYEQYF. The genes are TRBV4-1 and TRBJ2-7; no definite D call. V lost 1 base to trimming and J lost 2 bases, with 12 bases between them. Germline loops: CDR1 MGHRA, CDR2 YSYEKL. This CDR3 contains 15 residues.

In this sample, this clone turned up once. The chain couples TRBV28 to TRBJ1-1; 7 bases map to TRBD1. J was trimmed by 7 bases and V by 7 bases; bases with no gene match: 12. Per germline, CDR1 MDHEN and CDR2 SYDVKM. The CDR3 totals 14 residues. CDR3: CASTLGGREFEAFF. In nucleotides, the CDR3 is TGTGCCAGCACCTTAGGGGGCCGGGAGTTTGAAGCTTTCTTT.

This chain connects TRBV2 to TRBJ1-1, with D perhaps matching TRBD1 (5 bases). This CDR3 comprises 14 residues. The germline V and J ends were trimmed by 7 bases and 4 bases, with 16 bases remaining between them. The germline CDR1 and CDR2 sequences are SNHLY and FYNNEI. In DNA, the CDR3 is TGTGCCAGCACCAGGACCGCCGGGGGCACTGAAGCTTTCTTT. Its translation: CASTRTAGGTEAFF.

This chain joins TRBV19 and TRBJ1-4; tentatively, D is TRBD1 (5 bases). The CDR3 runs 12 residues. CDR1 and CDR2 from the germline V gene are LNHDA and SQIVND (reference sequence). V lost 8 bases and J lost 10, with 14 bases in between. The CDR3 loop is CASPQGGGKLFF. The DNA of the CDR3 is TGTGCCAGTCCCCAGGGAGGAGGAAAACTGTTTTTT.

The rearrangement uses TRBV5-4 and TRBJ2-7; 11 bases are a match to TRBD2. The CDR3 is 15 residues long. V was clipped by 4 bases and J by 1 base; unmatched bases: 4. The germline gives CDR1 SGHNT, CDR2 YYREEE (reference sequence). CDR3 DNA: TGTGCCAGCAGCCGGGGACTAGCGGTATCCTACGAGCAGTACTTC. Protein: CASSRGLAVSYEQYF.

The chain combines TRBV18 with TRBJ1-1, with 9 bases that match TRBD1. The germline V gene encodes CDR1 KGHSH and CDR2 LQKENI. The junction had 11 bases not matched to a gene; V was cut back by 3 bases and J by 6 bases. The CDR3 totals 16 residues. CDR3 sequence: CASSPRTGARGAEAFF. The CDR3 bases are TGTGCCAGCTCACCTAGGACAGGGGCCCGAGGGGCTGAAGCTTTCTTT. Filled out from reference TRBV18 and TRBJ1-1, the complete variable domain reads NAGVMQNPRHLVRRRGQEARLRCSPMKGHSHVYWYRQLPEEGLKFMVYLQKENIIDESGMPKERFSAEFPKEGPSILRIQQVVRGDSAAYFCASSPRTGARGAEAFFGQGTRLTVV.

The chain carries TRBV7-9 and TRBJ2-2; 9 positions match TRBD1. After removal of 1 base from V and 4 bases from J, the junction contained 10 bases not matched to a gene. CDR3 length: 18 residues. Germline assignment: CDR1 SEHNR and CDR2 FQNEAQ (reference sequence). This chain's CDR3 is CASSLERNRGRGTGELFF. CDR3 sequence (DNA): TGTGCCAGCAGCTTAGAGAGGAACAGGGGGCGCGGCACCGGGGAGCTGTTTTTT.

The rearrangement joins TRBV28 to TRBJ1-1, with 8 bases lining up with TRBD1. This CDR3 spans 15 amino acids. CDR1 MDHEN and CDR2 SYDVKM come from the germline V gene. With 0 bases clipped from V and 3 bases from J, the junction kept 3 bases outside the gene matches. CDR3 loop: CASSLWGQVYTEAFF. In nucleotides, the CDR3 is TGTGCCAGCAGTTTATGGGGACAGGTATACACTGAAGCTTTCTTT.

The chain uses TRBV19 and TRBJ1-4, with D possibly matching TRBD1 (6 bases). From germline, CDR1 is LNHDA and CDR2 SQIVND (reference sequence). The CDR3 covers 15 residues. V lost 9 bases, J lost 4 bases, and 18 bases lay in between. This CDR3 reads CASRGTGQLNEKLFF. The CDR3 DNA sequence: TGTGCCAGCAGAGGTACAGGACAGCTTAATGAAAAACTGTTTTTT.

The chain employs TRBV28 and TRBJ2-7; D unresolved. CDR3 length: 13 residues. Between the trimmed V and J ends, which lost 3 bases and 1 base, there was a span of 7 bases. Per germline, CDR1 MDHEN and CDR2 SYDVKM. Written as DNA, the CDR3 is TGTGCCAGCAGTTTTGTCAATTCCTACGAGCAGTACTTC. This sequence encodes CASSFVNSYEQYF.

The V gene is TRBV2, the J gene TRBJ2-1, with 7 positions matching TRBD1. CDR1 and CDR2 (germline): SNHLY, FYNNEI. CDR3 length equals 14 residues. V lost 1 base to trimming and J lost 8 bases; unmatched junction nucleotides: 5. The CDR3 nucleotides read TGTGCCAGCAGTGAAGAAGGCAGGGGGTATGAGCAGTTCTTC. Translated: CASSEEGRGYEQFF.

J is TRBJ1-1 and V is TRBV7-9; D remains unclear. Between the trimmed V and J ends, which lost 4 bases and 3 bases, there was a span of 6 bases. This CDR3 comprises 12 residues. CDR1 is SEHNR and CDR2 is FQNEAQ in the germline V gene (reference sequence). Here the CDR3 reads CASSSSDTEAFF. The CDR3 DNA reads as TGTGCCAGCAGCTCCTCCGACACTGAAGCTTTCTTT.

The sample holds a few counts of this clone. The rearrangement uses TRBV28 and TRBJ2-2, with 7 positions matching TRBD2. Per the germline V gene, CDR1 is MDHEN and CDR2 is SYDVKM. CDR3 length: 14 residues. V shed 7 bases, J shed 0 bases, and the junction held 2 bases outside the gene matches. The CDR3 nucleotides are TGTGCCAGCACTGGGAGGGCGAACACCGGGGAGCTGTTTTTT. This gives the protein CASTGRANTGELFF. Based on the CDR3 plus reference TRBV28 and TRBJ2-2, the full variable domain is DVKVTQSSRYLVKRTGEKVFLECVQDMDHENMFWYRQDPGLGLRLIYFSYDVKMKEKGDIPEGYSVSREKKERFSLILESASTNQTSMYLCASTGRANTGELFFGEGSRLTVL.

The chain joins TRBV27 to TRBJ2-3; D is unclear. CDR3 size: 16 residues. CDR1 and CDR2 (germline): MNHEY, SMNVEV (reference sequence). Trimming removed 3 bases from V and 4 bases from J, with 17 bases in between. CDR3 DNA: TGTGCCAGCAGTTTGTCCGGGCCCTCCTTCCCAGATACGCAGTATTTT. This translates into CASSLSGPSFPDTQYF.

CDR3 region: CASSPTDPGYNEQFF. DNA of the CDR3: TGTGCCAGCAGCCCAACCGACCCTGGGTACAATGAGCAGTTCTTC. The rearrangement uses TRBV5-6 and TRBJ2-1; D ambiguous. V lost 4 bases and J lost 4, with 15 bases in between. The CDR3 totals 15 residues. Germline CDR1 is SGHDT and CDR2 is YYEEEE.

The V call is TRBV11-2, the J call TRBJ2-5, with D unclear. V gave up 4 bases and J gave up 7 bases, with 13 bases separating them. The CDR3 runs to 13 residues. Germline V gene data show CDR1 as SGHAT and CDR2 as FQNNGV. CDR3 DNA: TGTGCCAGCAGCTCGGCGTTCGCAGGGACCCAGTACTTC. Its protein product is CASSSAFAGTQYF.

V is TRBV18 and J is TRBJ2-7, with D possibly TRBD1 on 5 matching bases. CDR3 length: 14 amino acids. V gave up 5 bases and J gave up 3 bases, with 14 bases separating them. CDR1 is KGHSH, CDR2 LQKENI, per germline. The CDR3 region has the DNA TGTGCCAGCTCATCAACCACGCAGGGCTACGAGCAGTACTTC. Translated, it gives CASSSTTQGYEQYF.

This chain links TRBV6-5 with TRBJ2-3; 7 bases line up with TRBD1. J gave up 3 bases and V 4 bases, and 7 bases lay outside the gene matches. The CDR3 loop spans 15 amino acids. Looked up from germline, CDR1 is MNHEY and CDR2 is SVGAGI. In DNA, the CDR3 is TGTGCCAGCAGTTTTGAGGGGGCGCGGACAGATACGCAGTATTTT. Its translation: CASSFEGARTDTQYF.